Sequencing of this TCR beta chain was carried out in a study of somatic mutations in cytotoxic T cells in rheumatoid arthritis. Turning to the study itself: Flow sorting at nearly 100% purity was applied to some V beta antibody-stained T-cell populations, which included V beta1+ cells sequenced for TCRB. General study results and limits: For CD8+ T-cell clonality, rheumatoid arthritis patients and age-matched healthy controls did not differ significantly. The CD8+ clonality of rheumatoid arthritis patients increased with age, whereas that of healthy controls did not.

In the original analysis: In patients, CD8+ clones bigger than 1% rarely had the same sequence as a published virus-specific TCRB. This table comes from immunoSEQ multiplex PCR, and its TCRdb copy is limited to in-frame clones, with some not included. D and trimming come from the DNA, and the V and J calls and clone size come from that table. The sample has about 16,000 clones; around 75% are singletons. About this clone itself: Its antigen is undetermined.

The specimen was CD8+ T cells sorted from blood. This clonotype was sampled from an adult with rheumatoid arthritis.

CDR3 amino acids: CATTLGQGAFGNTIYF. The DNA for the CDR3 is TGTGCCACCACCCTAGGACAGGGGGCTTTTGGAAACACCATATATTTT. This rearrangement joins TRBV19 to TRBJ1-3; TRBD1 aligns across 11 bases. With 10 bases clipped from V and 3 bases from J, the junction kept 11 bases outside the gene matches. This CDR3 has 16 amino acids. Germline V gene lookup returns CDR1 LNHDA and CDR2 SQIVND (reference sequence).